The T cell receptor (beta chain) described here comes from a study of cytomegalovirus exposure and HLA in healthy donors. Study-wide points: A previous analysis found most TCR beta V segments productive roughly 87% or roughly 30% of the time. Several top significant clusters appeared, in a later analysis, to be linked to common viral pathogens. Sequence variants that were highly shared formed a cluster that was likely a sequencing artifact. V- and J-gene trimming in TCR beta was tied to a missense DCLRE1C variant by an analysis performed later.

Between the trimmed V and J ends, which lost 0 bases and 2 bases, there was a span of 6 bases. Germline V CDR1 and CDR2: SGHNT, YYREEE (reference sequence). This CDR3 has 14 amino acids. For this clone: Its target is unknown.

60 Vbeta and 13 Jbeta primers were used in PCR. This table comes from immunoSEQ multiplex PCR, and its TCRdb copy is limited to in-frame clones, with some not included. The table has approximately 150,000 clones, roughly 9.4% seen once; the top ten hold 1.8%. The chain links TRBV5-4 to TRBJ1-5; a possible D gene is TRBD1 (5 bases). This TCR derives from a male donor in good health and CMV-seronegative. Sequencing was carried out using PBMCs. This chain's CDR3 is CASSLEGGNQPQHF. The CDR3 nucleotides are TGTGCCAGCAGCTTGGAAGGGGGCAATCAGCCCCAGCATTTT.